Below are 9 T cell receptor beta chains sequenced from a single sample in a study of T cells in Graves' hyperthyroidism and ophthalmopathy. Researchers took RNA transcripts and amplified the TCR beta CDR3 regions from them. RT-PCR in the first round (using the HTBI primer set) targeted the TCR CDR3. TCRdb analysed the multiplex PCR reads with MiXCR anew, one entry per CDR3 protein. This table has around 360,000 distinct CDR3 sequences, roughly 15% appearing once. The sequenced sample consisted of blood. The receptors here all came from a woman aged 55-75 years with Graves' ophthalmopathy.

In its sample, this clonotype was seen many times. The genes are TRBV2 and TRBJ2-5, with 9 nucleotides matching TRBD2. The V segment lost 5 bases and the J segment 1 base; nucleotides outside the gene matches: 5. The CDR3 runs 15 residues. Germline CDR1 and CDR2: SNHLY and FYNNEI. CDR3 residues: CASSSGRLSQETQYF. DNA of the CDR3: TGTGCCAGCAGTAGCGGGAGGCTCAGCCAAGAGACCCAGTACTTC.

The chain has TRBV7-3 and TRBJ2-3, with 8 bases identical to TRBD2. Germline CDR1 is SGHTA and CDR2 is FQGTGA. The CDR3 length is 16 residues. V lost 2 bases and J lost 2; bases outside the gene matches: 6. CDR3 amino acids: CASSLVGGGITDTQYF. The CDR3 DNA sequence: TGTGCCAGCAGCTTAGTAGGCGGGGGGATCACAGATACGCAGTATTTT.

J is TRBJ2-6 and V is TRBV20-1; D ambiguous. CDR3 length: 14 residues. The germline CDR1 and CDR2 sequences are DFQATT and SNEGSKA (reference sequence). V dropped 3 bases and J dropped 4 bases, with 10 bases sitting between them. DNA of the CDR3: TGCAGTGCTAGGAAAGCCGCGGGGGCCAACGTCCTGACTTTC. Translating it yields CSARKAAGANVLTF.

The chain joins TRBV5-4 to TRBJ2-5; 11 nucleotides match TRBD2. This CDR3 region has 15 residues. V lost 7 bases and J lost 7; bases outside the gene matches: 12. Germline lookup yields CDR1 SGHNT and CDR2 YYREEE (reference sequence). As DNA, the CDR3 is TGTGCCAGCGAATCGGGACTAGCGGATACCACGACCCAGTACTTC. Residues: CASESGLADTTTQYF. The variable domain in full, with the rest retrieved from reference TRBV5-4 and TRBJ2-5, is ETGVTQSPTHLIKTRGQQVTLRCSSQSGHNTVSWYQQALGQGPQFIFQYYREEENGRGNFPPRFSGLQFPNYSSELNVNALELDDSALYLCASESGLADTTTQYFGPGTRLLVL.

This clonotype was counted a few times. The chain carries TRBV27 and TRBJ1-2; tentatively, D is TRBD1 (6 bases). Trimming took off 2 bases at V and 4 bases at J, with 8 bases between the two ends. The CDR3 runs 13 residues. Looked up from germline, CDR1 is MNHEY and CDR2 is SMNVEV (reference sequence). As DNA, the CDR3 is TGTGCCAGCAGTTTAGGAGGGGGCTATGGCTACACCTTC. It is translated as CASSLGGGYGYTF.

There are a few counts of this clonotype. The rearrangement links TRBV20-1 to TRBJ1-6; no firm D call. Germline V gene data show CDR1 as DFQATT and CDR2 as SNEGSKA (reference sequence). V was shortened by 3 bases and J by 6 bases, with 9 bases between the two germline ends. This CDR3 spans 13 amino acids. The CDR3 loop is CSARIQINSPLHF. The CDR3 bases are TGCAGTGCTAGGATCCAGATTAATTCACCCCTCCACTTT.

This clonotype was seen a few times. This rearrangement joins TRBV18 to TRBJ2-5, with D possibly TRBD2 on 7 matching bases. Germline values: CDR1 KGHSH, CDR2 LQKENI. Trimming shortened V by 1 base and J by 1 base, and 13 bases separated the two germline ends. This CDR3 is 16 amino acids long. The CDR3 DNA is TGTGCCAGCTCACCACGAAAAGGGGGGGGCCAAGAGACCCAGTACTTC. Translation: CASSPRKGGGQETQYF.

This clonotype has just a few counts. This chain connects TRBV29-1 to TRBJ1-4; perhaps TRBD1 as D (5 bases). The CDR3 consists of 12 residues. Per the germline V gene, CDR1 is SQVTM and CDR2 is ANQGSEA. The V end was cut by 6 bases, the J end by 8 bases, with 13 bases between. CDR3 amino acids: CSVGVRGEKLFF. The CDR3 DNA reads TGCAGCGTGGGGGTTCGGGGGGAAAAACTGTTTTTT.

This clonotype occurred many times. The rearrangement uses TRBV28 and TRBJ1-5, with D unresolved. Trimming cost V 0 bases and J 0 bases, with 15 bases left between them. The CDR3 is made up of 18 amino acids. Per germline, CDR1 MDHEN and CDR2 SYDVKM. CDR3 sequence (DNA): TGTGCCAGCAGTTTATGGGCGGGAGATACATATAGCAATCAGCCCCAGCATTTT. Its translation is CASSLWAGDTYSNQPQHF.